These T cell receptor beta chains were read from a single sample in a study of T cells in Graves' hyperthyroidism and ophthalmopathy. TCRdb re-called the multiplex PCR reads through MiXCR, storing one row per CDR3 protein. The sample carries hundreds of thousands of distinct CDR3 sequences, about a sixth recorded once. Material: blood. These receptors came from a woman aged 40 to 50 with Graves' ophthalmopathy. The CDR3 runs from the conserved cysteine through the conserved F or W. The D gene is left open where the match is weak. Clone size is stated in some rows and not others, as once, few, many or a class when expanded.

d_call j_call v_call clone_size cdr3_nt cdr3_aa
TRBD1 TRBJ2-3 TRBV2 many TGTGCCAGCAGGGGATCCGGGACAGGGGCTGGGACAGATACGCAGTATTTT CASRGSGTGAGTDTQYF
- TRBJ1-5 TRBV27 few TGTGCCAGCGGTTCACAGGGTAGTCAGCCCCAGCATTTT CASGSQGSQPQHF
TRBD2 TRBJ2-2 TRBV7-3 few TGTGCCAGCAGCCTACGGACTAGCGGCAGGAACACCGGGGAGCTGTTTTTT CASSLRTSGRNTGELFF
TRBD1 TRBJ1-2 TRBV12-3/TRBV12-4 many TGTGCCAGCAGCCAGGACAGGGCCGTCTATGGCTACACCTTC CASSQDRAVYGYTF
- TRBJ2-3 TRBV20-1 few TGCAGTGCTAGTGTTACCACTGATACGCAGTATTTT CSASVTTDTQYF
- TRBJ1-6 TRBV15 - TGTGCCACCAGCCACATGAGAAACTCACCCCTCCACTTT CATSHMRNSPLHF
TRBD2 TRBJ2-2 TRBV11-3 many TGTGCCAGCAGCAATGGGGTCCTAGCGGGAGATGGGACCGGGGAGCTGTTTTTT CASSNGVLAGDGTGELFF
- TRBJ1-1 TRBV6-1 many TGTGCCAGCAGGGACAGACAGAACACTGAAGCTTTCTTT CASRDRQNTEAFF
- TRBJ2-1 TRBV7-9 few TGTGCCAGCAAACCGTTGGAGCGGTCCTACAATGAGCAGTTCTTC CASKPLERSYNEQFF
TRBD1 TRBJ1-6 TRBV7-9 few TGTGCCAGCAGCCGGCGGGACAGCGACAATTCACCCCTCCACTTT CASSRRDSDNSPLHF
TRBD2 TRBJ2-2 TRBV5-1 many TGCGCCAGCAGCCCACGATGGGAGGGTTTTACCGGGGAGCTGTTTTTT CASSPRWEGFTGELFF